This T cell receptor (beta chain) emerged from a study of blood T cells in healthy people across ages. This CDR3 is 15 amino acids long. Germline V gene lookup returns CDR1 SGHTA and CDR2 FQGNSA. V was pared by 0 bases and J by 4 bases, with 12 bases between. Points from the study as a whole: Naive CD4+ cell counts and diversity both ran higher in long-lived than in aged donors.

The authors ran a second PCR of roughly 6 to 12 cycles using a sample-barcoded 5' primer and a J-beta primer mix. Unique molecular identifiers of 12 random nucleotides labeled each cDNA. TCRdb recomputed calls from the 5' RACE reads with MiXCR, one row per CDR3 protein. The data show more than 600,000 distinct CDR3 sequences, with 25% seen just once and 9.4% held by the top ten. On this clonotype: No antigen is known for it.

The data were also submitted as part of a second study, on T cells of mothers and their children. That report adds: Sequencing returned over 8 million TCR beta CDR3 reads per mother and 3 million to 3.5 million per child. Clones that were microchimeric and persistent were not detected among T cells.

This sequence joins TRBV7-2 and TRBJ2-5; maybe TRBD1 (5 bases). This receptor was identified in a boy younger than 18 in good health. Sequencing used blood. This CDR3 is CASSLAIGVRETQYF. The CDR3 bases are TGTGCCAGCAGCTTAGCGATAGGGGTTCGAGAGACCCAGTACTTC. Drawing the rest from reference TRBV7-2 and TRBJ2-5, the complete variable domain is GAGVSQSPSNKVTEKGKDVELRCDPISGHTALYWYRQSLGQGLEFLIYFQGNSAPDKSGLPSDRFSAERTGGSVSTLTIQRTQQEDSAVYLCASSLAIGVRETQYFGPGTRLLVL.